Listed below are T cell receptor beta chains from one sample, sequenced in a study of CXCR3-negative and CXCR3-positive naive CD8 T cells. TCRdb reanalyzed the 5' RACE reads and collapses them to one entry per CDR3 protein, without DNA. The table for this sample gives fewer than 55,000 distinct CDR3 sequences. Sequenced input: naive CXCR3- CD8+ T cells from blood. The receptor set was obtained from a human donor in good health. Some clones in this sample may be carry-over from other donors' samples. The CDR3 runs from the conserved cysteine through the conserved F or W. The size entry is marked missing in some rows and otherwise reads once, few, many or a size class.

cdr3_aa j_call cdr3_length clone_size v_call
CASSFQADEQYF TRBJ2-7 12 - TRBV7-9
CATSRESLGSGANVLTF TRBJ2-6 17 - TRBV15
CASRLGPARETQYF TRBJ2-5 14 - TRBV6-1
CASNHRGGLTDTQYF TRBJ2-3 15 - TRBV12-3/TRBV12-4
CAYWTPIAYNEQFF TRBJ2-1 14 - TRBV30
CASSSQVSGSSYNEQFF TRBJ2-1 17 - TRBV7-6
CASSPTDQETQYF TRBJ2-5 13 - TRBV28
CASSFRYSPRRRNNEQFF TRBJ2-1 18 medium-sized TRBV28
CASSKGDRESISRGYTF TRBJ1-2 17 - TRBV21-1
CASSYSGEGYNEQFF TRBJ2-1 15 - TRBV6-2/TRBV6-3
CASSFRVTGELFF TRBJ2-2 13 medium-sized TRBV6-1
CASRLDREVSYEQYF TRBJ2-7 15 - TRBV6-2/TRBV6-3
CSVEALEGGYTGELFF TRBJ2-2 16 - TRBV29-1
CASKSRNSGETQYF TRBJ2-5 14 - TRBV12-3/TRBV12-4
CASRGMDPGELFF TRBJ2-2 13 - TRBV12-3/TRBV12-4
CASSPQRAGEDTEAFF TRBJ1-1 16 - TRBV25-1
CSARVVAGVPYEQYF TRBJ2-7 15 - TRBV20-1
CASLAGGRYNEQFF TRBJ2-1 14 - TRBV7-9
CASSSLAGGFLPDTQYF TRBJ2-3 17 - TRBV6-5
CASSQDRDGSTDTQYF TRBJ2-3 16 - TRBV4-3
CASSLLTSVDDEQFF TRBJ2-1 15 - TRBV27
CASSRVQGTNYEQYF TRBJ2-7 15 - TRBV4-1
CAWSDWAGEWGEAFF TRBJ1-1 15 - TRBV30
CASSQTPTSGRANEQFF TRBJ2-1 17 - TRBV4-3
CASSVTGTGARGDEQYF TRBJ2-7 17 - TRBV9
CASSQRISYEQYF TRBJ2-7 13 - TRBV14
CASSQLTPDGYTF TRBJ1-2 13 - TRBV14
CASGWDLAGGPQETQYF TRBJ2-5 17 - TRBV5-1
CSAIGGPMAFF TRBJ1-1 11 - TRBV29-1
CASSEWTSGDTDTQYF TRBJ2-3 16 - TRBV25-1
CASSFGNEQFF TRBJ2-1 11 - TRBV5-1
CASSQEFAASTSDTQYF TRBJ2-3 17 - TRBV4-2
CASRSGQTEAFF TRBJ1-1 12 - TRBV7-9
CASSVGDYEQYF TRBJ2-5 12 - TRBV9
CASSPDTYARLAGTEQYF TRBJ2-7 18 - TRBV12-3/TRBV12-4
CASSLSGGYEQYF TRBJ2-7 13 - TRBV7-8
CASNPIRDRETQYF TRBJ2-5 14 - TRBV7-9
CASSLELAGGLQETQYF TRBJ2-5 17 - TRBV7-8
CAISERREQGRETQYF TRBJ2-5 16 - TRBV10-3
CSVDGVLGTEAFF TRBJ1-1 13 - TRBV29-1
CATSDLQGGGELFF TRBJ2-2 14 - TRBV24-1
CASSLVGGHTRELFF TRBJ2-2 15 - TRBV7-9
CASSFGQGKAQYF TRBJ2-5 13 - TRBV28
CASSYGQAYENTIYF TRBJ1-3 15 - TRBV6-5
CASRDVPGPEAFF TRBJ1-1 13 - TRBV6-1
CASSFINSGYDNEQFF TRBJ2-1 16 - TRBV5-1
CASSEGTSYYNEQFF TRBJ2-1 15 - TRBV6-1
CASSASYEQYF TRBJ2-7 11 - TRBV25-1
CASSSLNGNTIYF TRBJ1-3 13 - TRBV12-3/TRBV12-4
CASSDLQAAQYF TRBJ2-5 12 - TRBV5-6
CASSPPGTSGGTSEDEQFF TRBJ2-1 19 - TRBV5-1
CASSLPGYNEQFF TRBJ2-1 13 - TRBV28
CASSGVGRFEQFF TRBJ2-1 13 - TRBV28